These 25 T cell receptor beta chains were all obtained from the same sample, sequenced in a study of blood T cell repertoires in COVID-19 (dated by TCRdb to the early 2020s). Library preparation employed the immunoSEQ multiplex PCR assay. The immuneACCESS repertoire file appears here via TCRdb, limited to in-frame rearrangements. These files lack a portion of the clones; in checked studies, under half of the deficit traces to unresolved V genes, and the cause of the others is not known. The sample table records around 150,000 clones; around 90% of these occur just once. Around 17% of the sample belongs to the ten largest clones. Sequencing was performed on peripheral blood. The receptors stem from a man in his 60s with active or convalescent COVID-19.

The chain recombines TRBV28 with TRBJ1-2; 7 nucleotides align to TRBD1. The CDR3 covers 14 residues. Germline V gives CDR1 MDHEN, CDR2 SYDVKM. J was trimmed by 4 bases and V by 6 bases; bases with no gene match: 8. The CDR3 DNA reads TGTGCCAGCAGATCCACAGGGGCAGGCTATGGCTACACCTTC. Its protein is CASRSTGAGYGYTF.

V is TRBV5-3 and J is TRBJ2-7; 15 positions match TRBD2. TRBV5-3 is sorted into the ORF group, with uncertain function. The CDR3 covers 22 residues. V shed 3 bases and J 0 bases; nucleotides not matched to a gene: 19. The CDR3 DNA sequence: TGTGCCAGAAGCTCCAACCACCATCTGGGACTAGCGGGAGGAGTGGCCTCCTACGAGCAGTACTTC. Translating gives CARSSNHHLGLAGGVASYEQYF.

The chain is built from TRBV19 and TRBJ1-1; TRBD1 matches 8 bases. Germline V gene sequence: CDR1 LNHDA, CDR2 SQIVND (reference sequence). V lost 5 bases and J lost 7; bases outside the gene matches: 18. The length of the CDR3 is 17 residues. The CDR3 is CASSAWTGRGLKGEAFF. The CDR3 DNA sequence: TGTGCCAGTAGTGCTTGGACAGGGAGAGGGCTGAAGGGTGAAGCTTTCTTT.

V is TRBV27 and J is TRBJ1-6; D is ambiguous. Germline lookup yields CDR1 MNHEY and CDR2 SMNVEV (reference sequence). V lost 7 bases and J 3 bases, leaving 13 bases between the germline ends. The CDR3 has 15 amino acids. CDR3 DNA sequence: TGTGCCAGCACCCTGGGCCAACTCTATAATTCACCCCTCCACTTT. This translates into CASTLGQLYNSPLHF.

V is TRBV5-1 and J is TRBJ2-7; TRBD2 is a possible D gene (6 bases). The germline gives CDR1 SGHRS, CDR2 YFSETQ. There are 14 residues in the CDR3. With 1 base removed from V and 4 bases from J, the gap between germline ends came to 12 bases. The CDR3 sequence: CASSLKGGIYEQYF. CDR3 nucleotides: TGCGCCAGCAGCTTGAAGGGCGGGATTTACGAGCAGTACTTC.

CDR3 DNA sequence: TGTGCCAGCAGTGACCCTAGCGGGAGATTCTACGAGCAGTACTTC. Translated: CASSDPSGRFYEQYF. The V gene is TRBV6-1, the J gene TRBJ2-7; 10 bases align to TRBD2. The J segment lost 3 bases and the V segment lost 3 bases, leaving 5 bases of the junction unmatched. The CDR3 is 15 residues long. CDR1 and CDR2 from the germline V gene are MNHNS and SASEGT.

The V gene is TRBV5-1, the J gene TRBJ1-2, with 7 bases identical to TRBD1. CDR3 length: 15 amino acids. The germline V gene encodes CDR1 SGHRS and CDR2 YFSETQ. V trimming: 4 bases; J trimming: 2 bases; junction bases outside the gene matches: 8. The CDR3 reads CASSGGTALNYGYTF. The CDR3 region has the DNA TGCGCCAGCAGCGGGGGGACAGCCCTCAACTATGGCTACACCTTC.

This rearrangement joins TRBV5-1 to TRBJ1-6; tentative D call: TRBD1 (6 bases). The CDR3 extends over 15 amino acids. Trimming shortened V by 0 bases and J by 7 bases, and 11 bases separated the two germline ends. Germline V lookup: CDR1 SGHRS, CDR2 YFSETQ. The CDR3 DNA sequence: TGCGCCAGCAGCTTGGAGGCCAGGGGCAATTCACCCCTCCACTTT. It yields the protein CASSLEARGNSPLHF.

V gene TRBV2 combines with J gene TRBJ1-4; 8 bases are shared with TRBD1. The V gene's germline CDR1 is SNHLY and CDR2 FYNNEI. The CDR3 contains 13 residues. The J segment lost 5 bases and the V segment lost 10 bases, leaving 6 bases of the junction unmatched. CDR3 sequence: CATNRDRNEKLFF. The CDR3 bases are TGTGCCACTAACCGGGACAGGAATGAAAAACTGTTTTTT.

The chain combines TRBV6-5 with TRBJ2-2, with D maybe TRBD1 (5 bases). Per germline, CDR1 MNHEY and CDR2 SVGAGI. The germline V and J ends were trimmed by 7 bases and 5 bases, with 11 bases remaining between them. This CDR3 comprises 13 residues. In nucleotides, the CDR3 is TGTGCCAGCAAGGGCAGGGATACCGGGGAGCTGTTTTTT. It translates to CASKGRDTGELFF.

The J gene is TRBJ2-2, the V gene TRBV9; 7 bases agree with TRBD2. J lost 7 bases, V lost 0 bases, and 6 bases had no gene match. This CDR3 is 15 amino acids long. The germline gives CDR1 SGDLS, CDR2 YYNGEE. As DNA, the CDR3 is TGTGCCAGCAGCGTAGTCGGGGGGTCCCGCGGGGAGCTGTTTTTT. It translates to CASSVVGGSRGELFF.

The chain uses TRBV2 and TRBJ1-1, with a tentative D call TRBD1 (5 bases). The CDR3 is 14 amino acids. V lost 2 bases to trimming and J lost 5 bases, with 12 bases between them. Germline CDR1 is SNHLY and CDR2 is FYNNEI. In nucleotides, the CDR3 is TGTGCCAGCAGTGAACGCAGGGCGGTAACTGAAGCTTTCTTT. This gives the protein CASSERRAVTEAFF.

The chain recombines TRBV19 with TRBJ2-2; 10 bases line up with TRBD2. V was pared by 3 bases and J by 7 bases, with 11 bases of the junction left unmatched. Germline CDR1 reads LNHDA; CDR2 reads SQIVND (reference sequence). The CDR3 consists of 17 residues. The CDR3 coding sequence is TGTGCCAGTAGTATGGAAGCGGGAGGGCCCCGGAGCGGGGAGCTGTTTTTT. Translated, it gives CASSMEAGGPRSGELFF. Full variable domain (missing parts from reference TRBV19 and TRBJ2-2): DGGITQSPKYLFRKEGQNVTLSCEQNLNHDAMYWYRQDPGQGLRLIYYSQIVNDFQKGDIAEGYSVSREKKESFPLTVTSAQKNPTAFYLCASSMEAGGPRSGELFFGEGSRLTVL.

This clone came up once. V and J are TRBV6-1 and TRBJ1-2, with D unclear. CDR3 length equals 12 residues. V dropped 1 base and J dropped 5 bases, with 5 bases sitting between them. The germline V gene has CDR1 MNHNS and CDR2 SASEGT. DNA of the CDR3: TGTGCCAGCAGTGAAGAGAGATATGGCTACACCTTC. Protein sequence: CASSEERYGYTF.

This chain links TRBV4-1 with TRBJ2-1; 11 bases fit TRBD2. Per germline, CDR1 MGHRA and CDR2 YSYEKL. The CDR3 loop spans 16 amino acids. With 5 bases clipped from V and 6 bases from J, the junction kept 9 bases outside the gene matches. The DNA of the CDR3 is TGCGCCAGCAGCTCGACGGGGACTAGCGGAAGCAATGAGCAGTTCTTC. The encoded protein is CASSSTGTSGSNEQFF.

V gene TRBV7-6 combines with J gene TRBJ1-6; TRBD1 matches 9 bases. V trimming: 5 bases; J trimming: 9 bases; junction bases outside the gene matches: 11. The CDR3 contains 16 residues. The germline V gene has CDR1 SGHVS and CDR2 FNYEAQ. The CDR3 coding sequence is TGTGCCAGCAGCGAAAGGAGCGGGACAGGGTCTTCACCCCTCCACTTT. It translates to CASSERSGTGSSPLHF.

This chain joins TRBV7-8 and TRBJ1-5; no firm D call. CDR3 length: 14 amino acids. CDR1 and CDR2 (germline): SGHVS, FQNEAQ. Trimming stripped 0 bases from V and 1 base from J, with 4 bases between. CDR3 DNA sequence: TGTGCCAGCAGCTTAGCGGAGAGCAATCAGCCCCAGCATTTT. Residues: CASSLAESNQPQHF.

The chain couples TRBV5-4 to TRBJ1-1; 11 bases line up with TRBD1. The J segment lost 6 bases and the V segment lost 4 bases, leaving 8 bases of the junction unmatched. The germline gives CDR1 SGHNT, CDR2 YYREEE (reference sequence). CDR3 length: 15 amino acids. Here the CDR3 DNA reads TGTGCCAGCAGCCCGACCAAGGACAGGGGGCCTGAAGCTTTCTTT. This codes for CASSPTKDRGPEAFF. The variable domain in full, with the rest retrieved from reference TRBV5-4 and TRBJ1-1, is ETGVTQSPTHLIKTRGQQVTLRCSSQSGHNTVSWYQQALGQGPQFIFQYYREEENGRGNFPPRFSGLQFPNYSSELNVNALELDDSALYLCASSPTKDRGPEAFFGQGTRLTVV.

The V gene is TRBV19, the J gene TRBJ1-5, with 9 bases aligning to TRBD1. V lost 3 bases and J lost 1; bases outside the gene matches: 4. Germline V gene data show CDR1 as LNHDA and CDR2 as SQIVND (reference sequence). The CDR3 sequence is 16 residues long. The CDR3 region has the DNA TGTGCCAGTAGTATCCGGGACAGGGTAAGCAATCAGCCCCAGCATTTT. This sequence encodes CASSIRDRVSNQPQHF.

This clone was observed at least ten times. The chain is built from TRBV25-1 and TRBJ2-2, with D uncertain. From germline, CDR1 is MGHDK and CDR2 SYGVNS. The CDR3 has 14 residues. V was pared by 6 bases and J by 2 bases, with 10 bases between. The CDR3 loop is CASSPRSNTGELFF. The CDR3 DNA reads TGTGCCAGCAGCCCCAGATCAAACACCGGGGAGCTGTTTTTT.

V is TRBV10-3 and J is TRBJ2-7; D may be TRBD1 (6 bases). V was pared by 2 bases and J by 5 bases, with 13 bases between. Germline CDR1 ENHRY, CDR2 SYGVKD. The CDR3 covers 14 residues. In nucleotides, the CDR3 is TGTGCCATCAGTGAGGGGGGCAGGCCGCACGAGCAGTACTTC. It is translated as CAISEGGRPHEQYF.

The J gene is TRBJ1-2, the V gene TRBV5-8; 8 nucleotides match TRBD1. CDR3 length: 13 amino acids. Germline V gives CDR1 SGHTS, CDR2 YDEGEE. V dropped 3 bases and J dropped 7; count of bases not matched to a gene: 5. The CDR3 bases are TGTGCCAGCAGCTACAGGGGGTTGGGTGGCTACACCTTC. Protein sequence: CASSYRGLGGYTF. The full variable domain, in which reference TRBV5-8 and TRBJ1-2 provide the parts outside the CDR3, is EAGVTQSPTHLIKTRGQQATLRCSPISGHTSVYWYQQALGLGLQFLLWYDEGEERNRGNFPPRFSGRQFPNYSSELNVNALELEDSALYLCASSYRGLGGYTFGSGTRLTVV.

The gene calls are TRBV18 and TRBJ2-7, with D possibly being TRBD1 (6 bases). The CDR3 totals 12 residues. Germline V gene sequence: CDR1 KGHSH, CDR2 LQKENI. Trimming shortened V by 3 bases and J by 4 bases, and 7 bases separated the two germline ends. The CDR3 bases are TGTGCCAGCTCACCGGACAGTTACGAGCAGTACTTC. The encoded protein is CASSPDSYEQYF.

V is TRBV9 and J is TRBJ1-3; TRBD1 matches at 8 bases. CDR3 length: 15 residues. V was pared by 0 bases and J by 2 bases, with 1 base of the junction left unmatched. Germline assignment: CDR1 SGDLS and CDR2 YYNGEE. The CDR3 nucleotides read TGTGCCAGCAGCGTAGACAGGGGGACTGGAAACACCATATATTTT. Protein: CASSVDRGTGNTIYF.

This sequence joins TRBV2 and TRBJ2-5, with D possibly TRBD1 on 5 matching bases. Looked up from germline, CDR1 is SNHLY and CDR2 is FYNNEI. This CDR3 comprises 14 residues. V was pared by 5 bases and J by 2 bases, with 12 bases between. This chain's CDR3 is CASSNRPLQETQYF. Here the CDR3 DNA reads TGTGCCAGCAGTAACAGGCCCCTACAAGAGACCCAGTACTTC. Together with reference TRBV2 and TRBJ2-5, the CDR3 gives the full variable domain: EPEVTQTPSHQVTQMGQEVILRCVPISNHLYFYWYRQILGQKVEFLVSFYNNEISEKSEIFDDQFSVERPDGSNFTLKIRSTKLEDSAMYFCASSNRPLQETQYFGPGTRLLVL.